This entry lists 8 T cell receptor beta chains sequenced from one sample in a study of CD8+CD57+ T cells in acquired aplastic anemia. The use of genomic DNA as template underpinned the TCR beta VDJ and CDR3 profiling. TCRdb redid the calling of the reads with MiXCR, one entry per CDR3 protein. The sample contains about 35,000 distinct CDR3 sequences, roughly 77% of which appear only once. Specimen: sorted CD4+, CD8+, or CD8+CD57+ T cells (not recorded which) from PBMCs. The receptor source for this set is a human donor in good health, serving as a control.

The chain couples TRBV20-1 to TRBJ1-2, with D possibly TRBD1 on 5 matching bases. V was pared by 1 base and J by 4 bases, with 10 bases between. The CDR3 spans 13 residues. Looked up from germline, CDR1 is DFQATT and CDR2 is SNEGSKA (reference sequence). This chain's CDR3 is CSARVGDSYGYTF. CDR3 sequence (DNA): TGCAGTGCTAGAGTGGGAGACAGCTATGGCTACACCTTC.

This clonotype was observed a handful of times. This chain's CDR3 is CSAVAGGHYEQYF. The CDR3 coding sequence is TGCAGCGCCGTGGCGGGGGGGCACTACGAGCAGTACTTC. J is TRBJ2-7 and V is TRBV29-1, with TRBD2 matching over 9 bases. Trimming at V came to 7 bases and at J to 3 bases, leaving 7 bases not matched to a gene. This CDR3 is 13 amino acids long. CDR1 is SQVTM, CDR2 ANQGSEA, per germline.

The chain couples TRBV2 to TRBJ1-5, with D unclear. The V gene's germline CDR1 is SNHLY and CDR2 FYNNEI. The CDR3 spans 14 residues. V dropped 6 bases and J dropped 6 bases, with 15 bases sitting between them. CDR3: CASSVGFGSQPQHF. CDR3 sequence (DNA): TGTGCCAGCAGCGTAGGTTTTGGATCTCAGCCCCAGCATTTT. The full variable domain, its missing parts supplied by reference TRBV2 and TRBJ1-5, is EPEVTQTPSHQVTQMGQEVILRCVPISNHLYFYWYRQILGQKVEFLVSFYNNEISEKSEIFDDQFSVERPDGSNFTLKIRSTKLEDSAMYFCASSVGFGSQPQHFGDGTRLSIL.

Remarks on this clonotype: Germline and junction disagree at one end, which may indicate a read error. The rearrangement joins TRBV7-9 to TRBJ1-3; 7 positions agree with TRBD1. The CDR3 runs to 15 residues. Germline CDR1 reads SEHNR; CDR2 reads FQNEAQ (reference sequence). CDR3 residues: CASTLAGTDGNTIYF. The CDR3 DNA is TGTGCCAGCACCTTAGCCGGGACAGACGGAAACACCATATATTTT. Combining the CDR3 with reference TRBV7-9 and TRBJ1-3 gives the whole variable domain DTGVSQNPRHKITKRGQNVTFRCDPISEHNRLYWYRQTLGQGPEFLTYFQNEAQLEKSRLLSDRFSAERPKGSFSTLEIQRTEQGDSAMYLCASTLAGTDGNTIYFGEGSWLTVV.

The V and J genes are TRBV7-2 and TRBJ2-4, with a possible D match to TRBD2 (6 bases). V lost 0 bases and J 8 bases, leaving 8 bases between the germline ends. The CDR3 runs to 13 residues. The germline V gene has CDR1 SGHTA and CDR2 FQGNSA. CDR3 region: CASSLAGGDIQYF. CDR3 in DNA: TGTGCCAGCAGCTTAGCGGGCGGGGACATTCAGTACTTC. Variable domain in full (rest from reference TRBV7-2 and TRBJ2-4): GAGVSQSPSNKVTEKGKDVELRCDPISGHTALYWYRQSLGQGLEFLIYFQGNSAPDKSGLPSDRFSAERTGGSVSTLTIQRTQQEDSAVYLCASSLAGGDIQYFGAGTRLSVL.

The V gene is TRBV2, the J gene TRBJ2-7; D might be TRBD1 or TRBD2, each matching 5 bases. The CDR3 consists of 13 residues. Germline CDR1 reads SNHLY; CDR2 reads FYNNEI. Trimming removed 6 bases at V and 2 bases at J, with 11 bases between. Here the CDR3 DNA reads TGTGCCAGCAGACCGTTGGGACCCTACGAGCAGTACTTC. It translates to CASRPLGPYEQYF.

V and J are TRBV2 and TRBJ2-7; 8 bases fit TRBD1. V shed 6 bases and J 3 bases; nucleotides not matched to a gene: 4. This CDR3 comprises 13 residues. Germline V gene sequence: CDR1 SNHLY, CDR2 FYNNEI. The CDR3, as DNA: TGTGCCAGCAGCGAGGACAGGGACTACGAGCAGTACTTC. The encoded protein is CASSEDRDYEQYF. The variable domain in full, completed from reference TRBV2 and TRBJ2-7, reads EPEVTQTPSHQVTQMGQEVILRCVPISNHLYFYWYRQILGQKVEFLVSFYNNEISEKSEIFDDQFSVERPDGSNFTLKIRSTKLEDSAMYFCASSEDRDYEQYFGPGTRLTVT.

In DNA, the CDR3 is TGTGCCAGCAGTGAATTCCCAGGGTCGGGCGAGACCCAGTACTTC. It yields the protein CASSEFPGSGETQYF. The rearrangement joins TRBV25-1 to TRBJ2-5, with D possibly TRBD1 on 5 matching bases. Germline CDR1 reads MGHDK; CDR2 reads SYGVNS. CDR3 length: 15 amino acids. Trimming cost V 1 base and J 5 bases, with 14 bases left between them.